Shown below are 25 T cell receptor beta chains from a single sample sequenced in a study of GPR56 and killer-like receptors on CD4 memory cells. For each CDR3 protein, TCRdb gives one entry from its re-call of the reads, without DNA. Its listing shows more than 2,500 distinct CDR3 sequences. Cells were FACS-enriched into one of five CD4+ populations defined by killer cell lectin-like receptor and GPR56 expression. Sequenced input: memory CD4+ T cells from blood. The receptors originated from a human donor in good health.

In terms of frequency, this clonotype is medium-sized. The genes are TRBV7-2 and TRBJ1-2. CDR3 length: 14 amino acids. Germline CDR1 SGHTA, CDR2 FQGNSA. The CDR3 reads CASSLGGANYGYTF.

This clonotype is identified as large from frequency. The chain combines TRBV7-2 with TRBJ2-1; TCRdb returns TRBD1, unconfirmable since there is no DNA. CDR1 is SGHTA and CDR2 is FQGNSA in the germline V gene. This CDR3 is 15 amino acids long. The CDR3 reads CASSLGGSLGDEQFF.

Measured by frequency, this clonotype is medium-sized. The CDR3 sequence is CSVEDGLVRVNEQFF. The chain joins TRBV29-1 to TRBJ2-1; TCRdb names TRBD2, which stays unverified in the absence of DNA. Germline-derived CDR1 and CDR2 are SQVTM and ANQGSEA. The CDR3 sequence is 15 residues long.

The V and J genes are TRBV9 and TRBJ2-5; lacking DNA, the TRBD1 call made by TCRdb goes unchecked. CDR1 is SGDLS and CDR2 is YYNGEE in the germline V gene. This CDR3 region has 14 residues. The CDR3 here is CASSVGRGKETQYF.

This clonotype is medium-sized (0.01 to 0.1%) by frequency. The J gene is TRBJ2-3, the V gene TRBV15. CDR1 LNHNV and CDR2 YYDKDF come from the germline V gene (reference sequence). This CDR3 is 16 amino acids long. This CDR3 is CATSREAAASTDTQYF.

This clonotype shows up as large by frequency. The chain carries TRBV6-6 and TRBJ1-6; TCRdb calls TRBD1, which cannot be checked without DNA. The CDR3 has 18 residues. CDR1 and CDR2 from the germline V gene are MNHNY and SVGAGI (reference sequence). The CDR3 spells CASSYPPGQGEVGSPLHF.

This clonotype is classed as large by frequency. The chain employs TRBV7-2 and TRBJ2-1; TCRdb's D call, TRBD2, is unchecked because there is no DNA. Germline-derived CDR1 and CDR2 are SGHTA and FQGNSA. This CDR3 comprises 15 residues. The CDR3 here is CASSPGSVSYNEQFF. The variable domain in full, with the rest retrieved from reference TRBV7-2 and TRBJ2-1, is GAGVSQSPSNKVTEKGKDVELRCDPISGHTALYWYRQSLGQGLEFLIYFQGNSAPDKSGLPSDRFSAERTGGSVSTLTIQRTQQEDSAVYLCASSPGSVSYNEQFFGPGTRLTVL.

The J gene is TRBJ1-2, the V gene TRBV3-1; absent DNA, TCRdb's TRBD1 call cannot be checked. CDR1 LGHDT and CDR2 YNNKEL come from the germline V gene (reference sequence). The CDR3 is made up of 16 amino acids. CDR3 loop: CASSPLPGTGNYGYTF.

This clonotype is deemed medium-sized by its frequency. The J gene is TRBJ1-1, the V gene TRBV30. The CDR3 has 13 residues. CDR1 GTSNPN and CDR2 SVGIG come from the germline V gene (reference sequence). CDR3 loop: CAWSAESNTEAFF.

CDR3 region: CASSLEDRVRAFF. This chain connects TRBV11-3 to TRBJ1-1; TCRdb's D call of TRBD1 is untestable without DNA. The germline V gene encodes CDR1 SGHNT and CDR2 YENEEA. The CDR3 totals 13 residues.

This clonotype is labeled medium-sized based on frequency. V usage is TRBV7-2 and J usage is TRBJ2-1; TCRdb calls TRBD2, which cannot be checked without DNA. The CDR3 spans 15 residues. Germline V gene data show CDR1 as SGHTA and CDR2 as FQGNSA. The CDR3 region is CASSTLAGGFDEQFF.

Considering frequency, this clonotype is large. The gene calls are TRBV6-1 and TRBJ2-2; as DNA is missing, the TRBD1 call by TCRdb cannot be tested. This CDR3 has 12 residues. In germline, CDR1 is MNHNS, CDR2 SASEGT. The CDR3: CASSPVTGELFF.

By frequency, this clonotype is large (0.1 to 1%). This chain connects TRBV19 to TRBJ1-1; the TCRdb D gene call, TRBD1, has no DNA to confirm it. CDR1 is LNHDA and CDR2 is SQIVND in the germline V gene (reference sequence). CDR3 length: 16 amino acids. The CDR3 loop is CASSTHGHRGLTEAFF.

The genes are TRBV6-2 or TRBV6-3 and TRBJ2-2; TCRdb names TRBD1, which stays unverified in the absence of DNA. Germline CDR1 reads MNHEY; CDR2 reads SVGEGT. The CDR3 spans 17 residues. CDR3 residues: CASSYSVAGVPTGELFF.

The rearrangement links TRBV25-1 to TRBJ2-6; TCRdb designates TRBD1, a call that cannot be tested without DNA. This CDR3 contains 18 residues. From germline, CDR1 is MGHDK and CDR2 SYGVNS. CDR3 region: CASTGVQGAFSGANVLTF.

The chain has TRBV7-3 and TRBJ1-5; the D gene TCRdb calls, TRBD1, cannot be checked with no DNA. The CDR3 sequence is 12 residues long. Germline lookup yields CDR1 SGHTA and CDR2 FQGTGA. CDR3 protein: CASSALGGPQHF. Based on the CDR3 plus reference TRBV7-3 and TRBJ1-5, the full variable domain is GAGVSQTPSNKVTEKGKYVELRCDPISGHTALYWYRQSLGQGPEFLIYFQGTGAADDSGLPNDRFFAVRPEGSVSTLKIQRTERGDSAVYLCASSALGGPQHFGDGTRLSIL.

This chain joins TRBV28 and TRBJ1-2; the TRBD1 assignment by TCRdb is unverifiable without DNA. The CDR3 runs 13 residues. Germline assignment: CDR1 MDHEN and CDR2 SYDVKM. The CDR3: CASRRPPGVGYTF.

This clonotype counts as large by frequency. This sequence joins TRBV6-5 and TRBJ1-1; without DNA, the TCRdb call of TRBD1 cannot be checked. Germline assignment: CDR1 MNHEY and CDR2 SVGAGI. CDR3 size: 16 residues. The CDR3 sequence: CASSYSGQGSGTEAFF.

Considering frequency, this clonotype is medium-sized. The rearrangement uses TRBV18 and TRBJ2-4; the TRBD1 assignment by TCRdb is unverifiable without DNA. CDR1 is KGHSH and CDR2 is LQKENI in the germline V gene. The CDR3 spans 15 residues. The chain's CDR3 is CASSPPGTPKNIQYF. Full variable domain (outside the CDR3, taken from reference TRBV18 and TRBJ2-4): NAGVMQNPRHLVRRRGQEARLRCSPMKGHSHVYWYRQLPEEGLKFMVYLQKENIIDESGMPKERFSAEFPKEGPSILRIQQVVRGDSAAYFCASSPPGTPKNIQYFGAGTRLSVL.

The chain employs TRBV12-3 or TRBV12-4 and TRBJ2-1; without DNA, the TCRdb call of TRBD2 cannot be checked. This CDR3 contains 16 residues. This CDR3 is CASSPGTSGGAVEQFF.

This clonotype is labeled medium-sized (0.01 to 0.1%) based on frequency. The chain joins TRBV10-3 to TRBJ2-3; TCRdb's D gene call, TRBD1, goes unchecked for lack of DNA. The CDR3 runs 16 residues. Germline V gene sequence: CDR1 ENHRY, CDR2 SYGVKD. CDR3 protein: CAISAQGGGSTDTQYF.

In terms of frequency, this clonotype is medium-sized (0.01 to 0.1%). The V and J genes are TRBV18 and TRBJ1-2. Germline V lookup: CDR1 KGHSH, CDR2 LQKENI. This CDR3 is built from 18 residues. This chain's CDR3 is CASSPMGYGVSIKDGYTF.

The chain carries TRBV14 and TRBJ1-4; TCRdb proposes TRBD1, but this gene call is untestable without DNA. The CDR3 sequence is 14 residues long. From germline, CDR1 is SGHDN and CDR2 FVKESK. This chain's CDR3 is CASSRPQGVEKLFF. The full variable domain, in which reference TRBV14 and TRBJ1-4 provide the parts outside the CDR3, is EAGVTQFPSHSVIEKGQTVTLRCDPISGHDNLYWYRRVMGKEIKFLLHFVKESKQDESGMPNNRFLAERTGGTYSTLKVQPAELEDSGVYFCASSRPQGVEKLFFGSGTQLSVL.

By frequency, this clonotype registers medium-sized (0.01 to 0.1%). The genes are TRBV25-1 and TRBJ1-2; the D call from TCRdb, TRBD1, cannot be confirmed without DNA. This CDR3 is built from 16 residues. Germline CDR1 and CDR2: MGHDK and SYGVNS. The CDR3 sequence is CASSDQGADGNYGYTF.

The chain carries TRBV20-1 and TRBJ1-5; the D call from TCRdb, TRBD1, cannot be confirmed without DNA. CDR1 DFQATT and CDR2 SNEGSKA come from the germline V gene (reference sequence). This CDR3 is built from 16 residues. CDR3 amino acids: CSATPLAGGSNQPQHF.